This entry lists 26 T cell receptor beta chains sequenced from one sample in a study of STAT5B mutations in CD4+ large granular lymphocyte leukemia. The table came from immunoSEQ multiplex PCR; TCRdb's copy has only in-frame clones and leaves some out. This sample has 20,000 to 25,000 clones; 75% to 85% occur once, and the top ten carry 0.42%. Sequenced sample: CD4+ T cells from blood buffy coats. The receptors derive from a human donor in good health.

J is TRBJ2-7 and V is TRBV21-1; the D call TRBD2 from the table was never checked on the DNA. TRBV21-1 is marked as a pseudogene. The CDR3 has 13 amino acids. This CDR3 is CASSRAGGHEQYF. The CDR3 region has the DNA TGTGCCAGCAGCCGAGCGGGAGGGCACGAGCAGTACTTC.

The V call is TRBV19, the J call TRBJ2-7, with 7 bases aligning to TRBD2. The CDR3 extends over 13 amino acids. With 8 bases clipped from V and 2 bases from J, the junction kept 6 bases outside the gene matches. Germline values: CDR1 LNHDA, CDR2 SQIVND (reference sequence). CDR3 in amino acids: CASGGSGPYEQYF. The CDR3 nucleotides read TGTGCCAGTGGAGGTAGCGGGCCCTACGAGCAGTACTTC. Combining the CDR3 with reference TRBV19 and TRBJ2-7 gives the whole variable domain DGGITQSPKYLFRKEGQNVTLSCEQNLNHDAMYWYRQDPGQGLRLIYYSQIVNDFQKGDIAEGYSVSREKKESFPLTVTSAQKNPTAFYLCASGGSGPYEQYFGPGTRLTVT.

This clone occurred once. The chain has TRBV2 and TRBJ2-3; unclear D gene. Trimming took 8 bases from V and 0 from J, leaving 3 bases between them. This CDR3 region has 11 residues. Germline CDR1 reads SNHLY; CDR2 reads FYNNEI. This CDR3 reads CASASTDTQYF. CDR3 in DNA: TGTGCCAGCGCTAGCACAGATACGCAGTATTTT.

The rearrangement links TRBV6-1 to TRBJ2-7; D gene unclear. CDR1 and CDR2 (germline): MNHNS, SASEGT. V was shortened by 6 bases and J by 3 bases, with 9 bases between the two germline ends. The CDR3 has 12 amino acids. CDR3 amino acids: CASRLNNYEQYF. The CDR3 bases are TGTGCCAGCAGACTTAATAACTACGAGCAGTACTTC.

The J gene is TRBJ2-3, the V gene TRBV7-9, with 9 bases that match TRBD1. The CDR3 covers 16 residues. From germline, CDR1 is SEHNR and CDR2 FQNEAQ (reference sequence). J was trimmed by 2 bases and V by 5 bases; bases with no gene match: 8. The CDR3 nucleotides read TGTGCCAGCAGCCCCTCCGGGACAGGGTACACAGATACGCAGTATTTT. Its protein product is CASSPSGTGYTDTQYF.

J is TRBJ2-7 and V is TRBV5-1; D unresolved. V shed 0 bases and J shed 4 bases, with 8 bases lying between them. Germline V gene lookup returns CDR1 SGHRS and CDR2 YFSETQ. This CDR3 region has 13 residues. The CDR3 DNA follows: TGCGCCAGCAGCTTGGACCAAACTTACGAGCAGTACTTC. This translates into CASSLDQTYEQYF.

V gene TRBV11-3 combines with J gene TRBJ2-1; 14 nucleotides align to TRBD2. Germline V gene data show CDR1 as SGHNT and CDR2 as YENEEA. V lost 1 base to trimming and J lost 3 bases; unmatched junction nucleotides: 11. This CDR3 comprises 20 residues. CDR3 nucleotide sequence: TGTGCCAGCAGCTTAGGCTCCGGGACTAGCGGGAGAGGGGGCTACAATGAGCAGTTCTTC. Translating it yields CASSLGSGTSGRGGYNEQFF.

The rearrangement uses TRBV5-6 and TRBJ2-5; 11 bases fit TRBD2. The trim removed 4 bases at V and 2 bases at J, leaving 7 bases unmatched. Per germline, CDR1 SGHDT and CDR2 YYEEEE. The CDR3 is 16 amino acids. CDR3 in DNA: TGTGCCAGCAGCCGCGGGACTAGCGGCAGTCAAGAGACCCAGTACTTC. The encoded protein is CASSRGTSGSQETQYF.

The rearrangement links TRBV19 to TRBJ1-4; D not resolved. Per germline, CDR1 LNHDA and CDR2 SQIVND (reference sequence). Trimming took off 5 bases at V and 10 bases at J, with 17 bases between the two ends. CDR3 length equals 14 residues. The CDR3 region is CASSVDWTRGKLFF. The CDR3 DNA is TGTGCCAGTAGTGTCGACTGGACCCGTGGAAAACTGTTTTTT.

Here the CDR3 reads CASSLDAGLYDGYTF. CDR3 nucleotide sequence: TGCGCCAGCAGCTTGGACGCAGGGCTTTACGATGGCTACACCTTC. J is TRBJ1-2 and V is TRBV5-1; D is possibly TRBD1 (5 bases). Germline CDR1 and CDR2: SGHRS and YFSETQ. The V end was cut by 0 bases, the J end by 6 bases, with 15 bases between. The CDR3 length is 15 residues.

This clone was seen just once. This chain connects TRBV28 to TRBJ1-5; unclear D gene. The CDR3 consists of 17 residues. Looked up from germline, CDR1 is MDHEN and CDR2 is SYDVKM. The germline V and J ends were trimmed by 4 bases and 2 bases, with 18 bases remaining between them. CDR3 nucleotides: TGTGCCAGCAGTTCGTCCCGACGGCGACTAGGCAATCAGCCCCAGCATTTT. Its protein product is CASSSSRRRLGNQPQHF.

The chain employs TRBV5-3 and TRBJ1-2; D may be TRBD1 (5 bases). TRBV5-3 is an ORF for which the function is uncertain. The length of the CDR3 is 16 residues. Trimming removed 5 bases from V and 1 base from J, with 18 bases in between. CDR3 protein: CARSPPGAFLNYGYTF. Written as DNA, the CDR3 is TGTGCCAGAAGTCCCCCCGGGGCTTTCCTTAACTATGGCTACACCTTC.

The chain employs TRBV6-7 and TRBJ1-5, with D possibly matching TRBD1 (6 bases). TRBV6-7 is assigned to the ORF class and has an uncertain function. The CDR3 loop spans 14 amino acids. Trimming removed 7 bases at V and 6 bases at J, with 16 bases between. CDR3 sequence reads: CASTTSGAIQPQHF. For the CDR3, the DNA is TGTGCCAGCACCACCTCAGGGGCGATTCAGCCCCAGCATTTT.

The table lists this clone with a few counts. The chain has TRBV5-1 and TRBJ1-2; maybe TRBD1 (6 bases). Germline V gene data show CDR1 as SGHRS and CDR2 as YFSETQ. The CDR3 runs to 12 residues. Between the trimmed V and J ends, which lost 2 bases and 8 bases, there was a span of 10 bases. CDR3 residues: CASSFTGSGYTF. The CDR3 DNA reads TGCGCCAGCAGCTTCACAGGGAGCGGCTACACCTTC.

The gene calls are TRBV6-5 and TRBJ2-7; D not resolved. The CDR3 runs to 13 residues. The germline V gene encodes CDR1 MNHEY and CDR2 SVGAGI. Trimming removed 6 bases at V and 4 bases at J, with 13 bases between. DNA for the CDR3: TGTGCCAGCAGACCTGGAACGGCTTACGAGCAGTACTTC. This codes for CASRPGTAYEQYF.

The rearrangement uses TRBV6-1 and TRBJ2-3; D is tentatively TRBD1 or TRBD2 (6 bases each). V lost 3 bases to trimming and J lost 3 bases, with 13 bases between them. The germline CDR1 and CDR2 sequences are MNHNS and SASEGT. The CDR3 runs to 15 residues. The CDR3: CASSDPRGRTDTQYF. The CDR3 nucleotides are TGTGCCAGCAGTGACCCCCGGGGGCGGACAGATACGCAGTATTTT.

The V gene is TRBV2, the J gene TRBJ2-7; D call uncertain. V shed 4 bases and J shed 7 bases, with 20 bases lying between them. Per the germline V gene, CDR1 is SNHLY and CDR2 is FYNNEI. This CDR3 comprises 15 residues. Written as DNA, the CDR3 is TGTGCCAGCAGTGCCGAACATGGGCCGACGAGGGAGCAGTACTTC. Residues: CASSAEHGPTREQYF. The variable domain in full, with the rest retrieved from reference TRBV2 and TRBJ2-7, is EPEVTQTPSHQVTQMGQEVILRCVPISNHLYFYWYRQILGQKVEFLVSFYNNEISEKSEIFDDQFSVERPDGSNFTLKIRSTKLEDSAMYFCASSAEHGPTREQYFGPGTRLTVT.

J is TRBJ2-5 and V is TRBV30; 8 bases fit TRBD2. Germline lookup yields CDR1 GTSNPN and CDR2 SVGIG (reference sequence). This CDR3 contains 12 residues. V lost 5 bases to trimming and J lost 5 bases; unmatched junction nucleotides: 4. CDR3 in amino acids: CAWGTGGETQYF. The CDR3 DNA follows: TGTGCCTGGGGTACGGGGGGGGAGACCCAGTACTTC.

This chain links TRBV11-2 with TRBJ2-7; 7 nucleotides agree with TRBD2. CDR3 size: 14 residues. Per germline, CDR1 SGHAT and CDR2 FQNNGV. V was clipped by 5 bases and J by 5 bases; unmatched bases: 9. The chain's CDR3 is CASSLLAERHEQYF. The CDR3 DNA reads as TGTGCCAGCAGCCTTCTAGCGGAGCGCCACGAGCAGTACTTC.

This rearrangement joins TRBV6-5 to TRBJ2-1; 10 bases line up with TRBD2. Germline V gene lookup returns CDR1 MNHEY and CDR2 SVGAGI. V gave up 9 bases and J gave up 15 bases; unmatched junction bases: 11. The CDR3 covers 12 residues. Here the CDR3 reads CASSQREGPSFF. CDR3 nucleotides: TGTGCCAGTTCACAGCGGGAGGGCCCATCGTTCTTC.

V and J are TRBV5-8 and TRBJ2-7; TRBD1 aligns across 10 bases. Germline CDR1 reads SGHTS; CDR2 reads YDEGEE. This CDR3 is built from 15 residues. The ends lost 9 bases at V and 5 bases at J; junction bases unmatched: 14. CDR3 residues: CATRDRGRILNEQYF. The CDR3 DNA is TGTGCCACCCGTGACAGGGGGCGGATCTTGAACGAGCAGTACTTC. The variable domain in full, completed from reference TRBV5-8 and TRBJ2-7, reads EAGVTQSPTHLIKTRGQQATLRCSPISGHTSVYWYQQALGLGLQFLLWYDEGEERNRGNFPPRFSGRQFPNYSSELNVNALELEDSALYLCATRDRGRILNEQYFGPGTRLTVT.

V usage is TRBV10-3 and J usage is TRBJ1-1; TRBD1 might be the D (5 bases). Trimming pared 3 bases from V and 7 bases from J, leaving 15 bases between. Germline CDR1 reads ENHRY; CDR2 reads SYGVKD. The CDR3 runs to 14 residues. The CDR3 here is CAISDSGRENEAFF. The CDR3 DNA reads TGTGCCATCAGTGACTCCGGCAGGGAGAATGAAGCTTTCTTT.

The chain joins TRBV10-3 to TRBJ1-2; D perhaps matches TRBD1 (5 bases). V was trimmed by 2 bases and J by 4 bases, leaving 11 bases between them. Germline V gene sequence: CDR1 ENHRY, CDR2 SYGVKD. The CDR3 is 14 residues long. The CDR3 DNA reads as TGTGCCATCAGTGAGCGGCAGGGTCTCTATGGCTACACCTTC. It specifies CAISERQGLYGYTF.

The CDR3 sequence is CASTGKSYEQYF. The CDR3 region has the DNA TGTGCCAGCACCGGGAAGTCCTACGAGCAGTACTTC. This sequence joins TRBV6-6 and TRBJ2-7, with TRBD2 as a possible D gene (5 bases). Germline CDR1 is MNHNY and CDR2 is SVGAGI (reference sequence). V was cut by 7 bases and J by 1 base, with 8 bases left in between. The CDR3 has 12 amino acids.

CDR3 DNA sequence: TGCAGCGTTCGGTCTTGGTCGAACACCGGGGAGCTGTTTTTT. It codes for CSVRSWSNTGELFF. The rearrangement links TRBV29-1 to TRBJ2-2, with no clear D. In germline, CDR1 is SQVTM, CDR2 ANQGSEA. This CDR3 comprises 14 residues. V lost 5 bases and J 0 bases, leaving 10 bases between the germline ends.

V usage is TRBV18 and J usage is TRBJ2-2, with D unresolved. Germline CDR1 is KGHSH and CDR2 is LQKENI. V was pared by 4 bases and J by 6 bases, with 3 bases between. The CDR3 has 11 amino acids. The CDR3 DNA is TGTGCCAGCTCACAGGCCGGGGAGCTGTTTTTT. It codes for CASSQAGELFF.